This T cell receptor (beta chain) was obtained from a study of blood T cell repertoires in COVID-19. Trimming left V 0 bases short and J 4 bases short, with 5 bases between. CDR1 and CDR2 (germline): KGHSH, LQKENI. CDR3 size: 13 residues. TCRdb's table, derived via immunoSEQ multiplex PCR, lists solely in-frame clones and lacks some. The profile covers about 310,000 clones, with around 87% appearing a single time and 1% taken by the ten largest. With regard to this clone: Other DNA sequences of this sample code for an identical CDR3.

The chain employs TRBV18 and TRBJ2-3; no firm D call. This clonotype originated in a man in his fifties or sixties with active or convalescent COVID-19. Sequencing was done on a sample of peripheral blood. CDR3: CASSPPSSDTQYF. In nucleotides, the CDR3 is TGTGCCAGCTCACCACCTTCGTCAGATACGCAGTATTTT.